The 23 T cell receptor beta chains in this list originate from one sample, sequenced in a study of blood T cell repertoires in COVID-19. Profiling relied on immunoSEQ multiplex PCR, and the TCRdb table lists in-frame clones only, not all of them. This sample has under 350,000 clones; around nine tenths occur once, and the top ten carry approximately 2.5%. The specimen sequenced was PBMCs or T cells enriched from blood (not recorded which). Source of these receptors: a woman between 18 and 30 years old who had recovered from COVID-19.

V and J are TRBV25-1 and TRBJ2-1; 8 positions match TRBD2. In germline, CDR1 is MGHDK, CDR2 SYGVNS. The CDR3 is 17 amino acids. V lost 3 bases and J lost 0; bases outside the gene matches: 7. Here the CDR3 DNA reads TGTGCCAGCAGTGAGGGAGCGGGAGATTCCTCCTACAATGAGCAGTTCTTC. The encoded protein is CASSEGAGDSSYNEQFF.

The chain carries TRBV27 and TRBJ2-7; TRBD2 aligns across 7 bases. The CDR3 sequence is 14 residues long. Germline assignment: CDR1 MNHEY and CDR2 SMNVEV (reference sequence). J gave up 1 base and V 8 bases, and 8 bases lay outside the gene matches. Here the CDR3 reads CASRRAGLSYEQYF. The CDR3 bases are TGTGCCAGCCGGCGAGCGGGACTTTCCTACGAGCAGTACTTC.

Only one count was recorded for this clone. J is TRBJ2-1 and V is TRBV18; TRBD1 matches at 8 bases. The CDR3 length is 16 residues. V shed 4 bases, J shed 5 bases, and the junction held 10 bases outside the gene matches. CDR1 and CDR2 from the germline V gene are KGHSH and LQKENI. CDR3 in amino acids: CASSLSRGRLDNEQFF. CDR3 sequence (DNA): TGTGCCAGCTCACTCTCCAGGGGGCGGTTGGACAATGAGCAGTTCTTC. Variable domain in full (rest from reference TRBV18 and TRBJ2-1): NAGVMQNPRHLVRRRGQEARLRCSPMKGHSHVYWYRQLPEEGLKFMVYLQKENIIDESGMPKERFSAEFPKEGPSILRIQQVVRGDSAAYFCASSLSRGRLDNEQFFGPGTRLTVL.

This clone occurred a few times. The chain uses TRBV19 and TRBJ1-1; D is perhaps TRBD1 (6 bases). Germline values: CDR1 LNHDA, CDR2 SQIVND (reference sequence). The V gene lost 3 bases and the J gene lost 1 base, with 6 bases spanning the gap. This CDR3 comprises 13 residues. CDR3 sequence reads: CASSMTGNTEAFF. The CDR3 nucleotides are TGTGCCAGTAGTATGACAGGGAACACTGAAGCTTTCTTT.

The chain combines TRBV30 with TRBJ2-6; 10 positions match TRBD1. Germline lookup yields CDR1 GTSNPN and CDR2 SVGIG (reference sequence). This CDR3 contains 15 residues. Trimming at V came to 8 bases and at J to 0 bases, leaving 4 bases not matched to a gene. CDR3 region: CALGQGDSGANVLTF. In DNA, the CDR3 is TGTGCCCTAGGACAGGGGGACTCTGGGGCCAACGTCCTGACTTTC.

This chain links TRBV19 with TRBJ1-1; D is undetermined. V was pared by 1 base and J by 7 bases, with 19 bases between. The CDR3 extends over 16 amino acids. Per germline, CDR1 LNHDA and CDR2 SQIVND (reference sequence). The DNA for the CDR3 is TGTGCCAGTAGTATAGGGGCGGGGAGACGAACAATTGAAGCTTTCTTT. Amino acids: CASSIGAGRRTIEAFF.

The chain links TRBV19 to TRBJ2-3; TRBD2 matches 9 bases. V trimming: 7 bases; J trimming: 1 base; junction bases outside the gene matches: 6. The CDR3 is 15 residues long. The V gene's germline CDR1 is LNHDA and CDR2 SQIVND (reference sequence). CDR3 protein: CASKSGRWGTDTQYF. For the CDR3, the DNA is TGTGCCAGTAAAAGCGGGAGGTGGGGCACAGATACGCAGTATTTT. The complete variable domain, with remaining parts taken from reference TRBV19 and TRBJ2-3, reads DGGITQSPKYLFRKEGQNVTLSCEQNLNHDAMYWYRQDPGQGLRLIYYSQIVNDFQKGDIAEGYSVSREKKESFPLTVTSAQKNPTAFYLCASKSGRWGTDTQYFGPGTRLTVL.

This chain connects TRBV30 to TRBJ1-5; D remains ambiguous. This CDR3 contains 15 residues. Germline CDR1 reads GTSNPN; CDR2 reads SVGIG (reference sequence). The V and J ends lost 2 bases and 3 bases respectively, with 14 bases between them. CDR3: CAWSPPGENNQPQHF. In nucleotides, the CDR3 is TGTGCCTGGAGTCCCCCCGGGGAGAACAATCAGCCCCAGCATTTT.

The rearrangement joins TRBV5-1 to TRBJ2-1, with a possible D match to TRBD2 (6 bases). Germline V gene sequence: CDR1 SGHRS, CDR2 YFSETQ. CDR3 length: 13 residues. Trimming removed 2 bases from V and 8 bases from J, with 11 bases in between. CDR3 in amino acids: CASSLISGDEQFF. Written as DNA, the CDR3 is TGCGCCAGCAGCTTAATATCGGGGGATGAGCAGTTCTTC.

The V call is TRBV11-2, the J call TRBJ2-7, with 9 bases lining up with TRBD2. CDR1 is SGHAT, CDR2 FQNNGV, per germline. V shed 6 bases and J 1 base; nucleotides not matched to a gene: 10. This CDR3 has 16 residues. For the CDR3, the DNA is TGTGCCAGCAGACCATTGTCGGGACTAGCTTCCTACGAGCAGTACTTC. Amino acids: CASRPLSGLASYEQYF. The full variable domain, its missing parts supplied by reference TRBV11-2 and TRBJ2-7, is EAGVAQSPRYKIIEKRQSVAFWCNPISGHATLYWYQQILGQGPKLLIQFQNNGVVDDSQLPKDRFSAERLKGVDSTLKIQPAKLEDSAVYLCASRPLSGLASYEQYFGPGTRLTVT.

This sequence joins TRBV5-1 and TRBJ2-3; tentatively, D is TRBD2 (6 bases). The ends were cut back, 0 bases at V and 5 bases at J, with 13 bases in the middle. Germline assignment: CDR1 SGHRS and CDR2 YFSETQ. CDR3 length: 15 residues. CDR3 protein: CASSLERAGQDTQYF. CDR3 nucleotide sequence: TGCGCCAGCAGCTTGGAACGGGCGGGGCAAGATACGCAGTATTTT.

J is TRBJ2-7 and V is TRBV27; D perhaps matches TRBD2 (5 bases). V lost 4 bases to trimming and J lost 3 bases, with 25 bases between them. From germline, CDR1 is MNHEY and CDR2 SMNVEV (reference sequence). The CDR3 covers 18 residues. The CDR3 is CASSSLDSRGQVGYEQYF. The CDR3 nucleotides are TGTGCCAGCAGTTCCTTAGACTCAAGAGGGCAAGTAGGCTACGAGCAGTACTTC.

The V and J genes are TRBV7-2 and TRBJ2-7; D ambiguous. The V gene lost 6 bases and the J gene lost 2 bases, with 14 bases spanning the gap. The CDR3 spans 14 residues. Germline assignment: CDR1 SGHTA and CDR2 FQGNSA. CDR3 residues: CASSALGGPYEQYF. The CDR3 nucleotides read TGTGCCAGCAGTGCCCTCGGTGGTCCCTACGAGCAGTACTTC.

This clone was observed a single time. The rearrangement links TRBV10-3 to TRBJ1-2, with 11 bases matching TRBD1. With 7 bases clipped from V and 5 bases from J, the junction kept 9 bases outside the gene matches. This CDR3 is built from 15 residues. Germline CDR1 is ENHRY and CDR2 is SYGVKD. As DNA, the CDR3 is TGTGCCATCAATGGACAGGGGGCTCTTGGGTATGGCTACACCTTC. Translation: CAINGQGALGYGYTF.

This rearrangement joins TRBV30 to TRBJ2-1, with 9 bases fitting TRBD1. The germline V gene encodes CDR1 GTSNPN and CDR2 SVGIG (reference sequence). This CDR3 is 17 amino acids long. Unmatched junction bases numbered 15, after V lost 2 bases and J lost 7 bases. This CDR3 is CAWSRISTGGSPNEQFF. The CDR3 DNA reads as TGTGCCTGGAGTAGGATAAGTACAGGGGGCAGCCCTAATGAGCAGTTCTTC.

This chain connects TRBV27 to TRBJ2-2; 8 bases are a match to TRBD2. CDR3 length: 14 residues. J lost 5 bases, V lost 3 bases, and 2 bases had no gene match. The germline V gene encodes CDR1 MNHEY and CDR2 SMNVEV (reference sequence). The CDR3 coding sequence is TGTGCCAGCAGTTTGGCGGGGGGAACCGGGGAGCTGTTTTTT. As protein: CASSLAGGTGELFF.

V and J are TRBV6-2 or TRBV6-3 and TRBJ2-7; TRBD1 is a possible D gene (6 bases). The CDR3 sequence is 13 residues long. V shed 5 bases and J shed 0 bases, with 8 bases lying between them. Germline V lookup: CDR1 MNHEY, CDR2 SVGEGT. CDR3 sequence reads: CASSKGGSYEQYF. The CDR3 region has the DNA TGTGCCAGCAGTAAAGGGGGCTCCTACGAGCAGTACTTC.

The chain joins TRBV18 to TRBJ2-7; TRBD1 agrees at 8 bases. CDR1 KGHSH and CDR2 LQKENI come from the germline V gene. V was pared by 2 bases and J by 2 bases, with 5 bases of the junction left unmatched. The CDR3 extends over 15 amino acids. DNA for the CDR3: TGTGCCAGCTCACCATCGGGACAGGTACCCTACGAGCAGTACTTC. Its translation is CASSPSGQVPYEQYF.

This clone was detected once. CDR3 amino acids: CASSARTTGGGYTF. The CDR3 DNA reads as TGTGCCAGCAGTGCGCGAACGACAGGGGGCGGCTACACCTTC. The genes are TRBV2 and TRBJ1-2; 10 bases line up with TRBD1. The CDR3 runs 14 residues. Germline loops: CDR1 SNHLY, CDR2 FYNNEI. J gave up 8 bases and V 4 bases, and 7 bases lay outside the gene matches.

The chain recombines TRBV3-1 (or the pseudogene TRBV3-2) with TRBJ1-2, with D perhaps matching TRBD1 (5 bases). V was pared by 3 bases and J by 4 bases, with 27 bases between. Germline CDR1 LGHDT, CDR2 YNNKEL (reference sequence). The CDR3 runs to 19 residues. In nucleotides, the CDR3 is TGTGCCAGCAGCCACTCCTCGCACACCCCCAGGGAAGCCATCTATGGCTACACCTTC. This sequence encodes CASSHSSHTPREAIYGYTF.

The genes are TRBV28 and TRBJ2-4, with a possible D match to TRBD2 (5 bases). This CDR3 has 13 residues. Germline values: CDR1 MDHEN, CDR2 SYDVKM. With 10 bases removed from V and 11 bases from J, the gap between germline ends came to 21 bases. CDR3 sequence reads: CATNTPRVGVQYF. CDR3 in DNA: TGTGCCACCAACACCCCGAGAGTCGGGGTTCAGTACTTC.

V is TRBV19 and J is TRBJ2-7; 7 nucleotides agree with TRBD1. V gave up 1 base and J gave up 4 bases; unmatched junction bases: 7. Germline CDR1 is LNHDA and CDR2 is SQIVND (reference sequence). The CDR3 has 15 residues. The CDR3 loop reads CASSIGDRVKYEQYF. Here the CDR3 DNA reads TGTGCCAGTAGTATAGGTGACAGGGTAAAGTACGAGCAGTACTTC.

The chain recombines TRBV18 with TRBJ1-4, with a tentative D call TRBD1 (5 bases). Germline V gives CDR1 KGHSH, CDR2 LQKENI. This CDR3 is built from 17 residues. The ends were cut back, 3 bases at V and 3 bases at J, with 17 bases in the middle. The CDR3 DNA reads as TGTGCCAGCTCACCGTCCAGGGTGAATAATTCTAATGAAAAACTGTTTTTT. It specifies CASSPSRVNNSNEKLFF.